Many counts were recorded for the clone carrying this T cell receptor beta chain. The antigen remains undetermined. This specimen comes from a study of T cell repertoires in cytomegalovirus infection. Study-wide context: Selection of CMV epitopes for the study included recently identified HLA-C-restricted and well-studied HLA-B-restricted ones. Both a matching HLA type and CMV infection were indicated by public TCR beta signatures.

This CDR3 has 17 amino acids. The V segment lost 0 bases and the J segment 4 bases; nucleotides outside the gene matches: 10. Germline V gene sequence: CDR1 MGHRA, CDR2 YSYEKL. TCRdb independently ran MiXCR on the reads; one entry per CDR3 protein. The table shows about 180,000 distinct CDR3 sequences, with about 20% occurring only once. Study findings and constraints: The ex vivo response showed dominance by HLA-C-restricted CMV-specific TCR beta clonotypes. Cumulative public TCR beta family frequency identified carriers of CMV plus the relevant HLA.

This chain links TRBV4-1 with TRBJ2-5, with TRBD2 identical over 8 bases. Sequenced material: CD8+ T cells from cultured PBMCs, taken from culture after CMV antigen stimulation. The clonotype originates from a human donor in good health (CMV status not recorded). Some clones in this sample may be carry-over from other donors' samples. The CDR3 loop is CASSQDQAGEVLETQYF. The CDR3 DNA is TGCGCCAGCAGCCAAGATCAAGCGGGGGAGGTACTAGAGACCCAGTACTTC.